The clone carrying this T cell receptor (beta chain) was found a few times. As yet, its antigen is unknown. From germline, CDR1 is SGHTA and CDR2 FQGNSA. CDR3 length equals 17 residues. The trim removed 2 bases at V and 2 bases at J, leaving 6 bases unmatched. Treatment: oral pan-JAK inhibitor, 5-10 mg twice daily. Reverse transcription of extracted RNA yielded cDNA, which provided the sequencing template. Produced via immunoSEQ multiplex PCR; TCRdb's table is partial and in-frame only. The repertoire includes over 150,000 clones, more than 55% of them detected once, and over 0.55% sits in the top ten. This record belongs to a study of CD8+ T cells in alopecia areata. Broader study findings: Mice showed TCR sharing more clearly than patients did, possibly owing to HLA. Sequencing of scalp samples also includes resident alphabeta T cells from normal skin. Normal scalp showed lower clonality than lesional scalp, especially alopecia totalis/universalis. Many expanded lesional clones persisted during tofacitinib (in both scalp and blood).

The clonotype was recovered from a human donor with alopecia areata. The input for sequencing was CD4+ T cells sorted from blood, taken at week 4, from a patient treated with tofacitinib. The chain uses TRBV7-2 and TRBJ2-7, with 13 bases lining up with TRBD2. CDR3 sequence reads: CASSLWRTSGSPYEQYF. The CDR3 coding sequence is TGTGCCAGCAGCTTATGGAGGACTAGCGGGAGCCCCTACGAGCAGTACTTC.